The text below deals with one TCR beta chain. Original processing notes: Using reference gene primer amplification, nucleated cell counts were estimated. Assay used: immunoSEQ multiplex PCR; TCRdb lists only in-frame clones, some missing. That table furnishes V, J and clone size, whereas the DNA furnished D and trimming. This sample carries hundreds of thousands of clones, about nine tenths of them seen once, and the ten largest clones take 1.4%. The CDR3 consists of 17 residues. Per the germline V gene, CDR1 is SGHVS and CDR2 is FQNEAQ. Trimming cost V 1 base and J 1 base, with 15 bases left between them. This sample was taken from a study of blood T cell repertoires in COVID-19. Study context: Sites across the United States, Italy and Spain contributed samples from acute and convalescent COVID-19. PBMCs, B-cell-depleted T cells, or T cells provided the cDNA or gDNA that made up the material.

Input material: peripheral blood. The sequence was obtained from a woman under 40 with active or convalescent COVID-19. The rearrangement links TRBV7-8 to TRBJ2-3; tentative D call: TRBD1 (5 bases). CDR3 loop: CASSLGVLGVRTDTQYF. In DNA, the CDR3 is TGTGCCAGCAGCTTAGGAGTCTTAGGGGTCCGCACAGATACGCAGTATTTT.